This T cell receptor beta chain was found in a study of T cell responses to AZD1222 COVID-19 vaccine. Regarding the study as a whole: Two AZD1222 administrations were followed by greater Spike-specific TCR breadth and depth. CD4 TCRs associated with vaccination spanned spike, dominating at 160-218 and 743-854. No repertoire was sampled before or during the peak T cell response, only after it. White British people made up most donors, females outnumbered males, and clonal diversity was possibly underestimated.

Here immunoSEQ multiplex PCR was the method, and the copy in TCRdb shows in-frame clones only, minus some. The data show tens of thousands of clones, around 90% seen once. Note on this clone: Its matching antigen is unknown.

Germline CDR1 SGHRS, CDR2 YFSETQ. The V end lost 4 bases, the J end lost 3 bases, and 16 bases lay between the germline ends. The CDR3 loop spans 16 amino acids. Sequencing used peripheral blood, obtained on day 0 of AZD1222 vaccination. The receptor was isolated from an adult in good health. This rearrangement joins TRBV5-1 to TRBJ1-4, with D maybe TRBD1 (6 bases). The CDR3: CASSRQGGLANEKLFF. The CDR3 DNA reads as TGCGCCAGCAGCAGGCAAGGGGGGCTCGCTAATGAAAAACTGTTTTTT.